These T cell receptor beta chains were read from a single sample in a study of blood T cell repertoires in COVID-19. Here immunoSEQ multiplex PCR was the method, and the copy in TCRdb shows in-frame clones only, minus some. There are approximately 170,000 clones in the sample; around 82% occur only once, and 5.5% to 8% lies in the top ten. The specimen was peripheral blood. These receptors all come from a man older than 75 with COVID-19, enrolled during active disease. Both conserved end residues are part of each CDR3. D genes are given only for firm matches. Only some rows state a clone size, as once, few, many or a class for expanded clones.

-,TRBV16,-,TRBJ1-2,TGTGCCAGCAGCCTCTCGACACAGGCTAACTATGGCTACACCTTC,CASSLSTQANYGYTF
-,TRBV5-4,-,TRBJ1-6,TGTGCCAGCAGGAGGGGAGGGGGTAATTCACCCCTCCACTTT,CASRRGGGNSPLHF
-,TRBV6-2/TRBV6-3,-,TRBJ2-3,TGTGCCAGCAGTTATATGACAGATACGCAGTATTTT,CASSYMTDTQYF
-,TRBV12-5,-,TRBJ2-3,TGTGCTAGTGGTTTGGGCAGAGATACGCAGTATTTT,CASGLGRDTQYF
TRBD1,TRBV7-9,-,TRBJ2-1,TGTGCCAGCAGCAGGACCGGGACAGGATCCAATGAGCAGTTCTTC,CASSRTGTGSNEQFF
-,TRBV6-5,-,TRBJ1-1,TGTGCCAGCAGGGAGGAGGATAAGGCTTTCTTT,CASREEDKAFF
-,TRBV28,-,TRBJ1-5,TGTGCCAGCCCGGGGGCCCAGCATTTT,CASPGAQHF
TRBD2,TRBV3-1/TRBV3-2,-,TRBJ2-1,TGTGCCAGCAGCCTAGAGGCTAGCGGGGTTCCTTCCTACAATGAGCAGTTCTTC,CASSLEASGVPSYNEQFF
-,TRBV29-1,-,TRBJ2-7,TGCAGCGTTGGTGACGCCGGGTTAAGGTACGAGCAGTACTTC,CSVGDAGLRYEQYF
TRBD1,TRBV6-5,-,TRBJ1-5,TGTGCCAGTCGGACAGGATCGGGGCGAGGGCCCCAGCATTTT,CASRTGSGRGPQHF
TRBD1,TRBV5-1,-,TRBJ1-1,TGCGCCAGCAGCTCCTGGACAGGGAAGAGTACTGAAGCTTTCTTT,CASSSWTGKSTEAFF
-,TRBV5-4,-,TRBJ1-1,TGTGCCAGCAGCTTTCAAAGCGGGACTCAGAACACTGAAGCTTTCTTT,CASSFQSGTQNTEAFF
TRBD1,TRBV11-2,few,TRBJ1-5,TGTGCCAGCAGCATAGGGACAGGCCAGCCCCAGCATTTT,CASSIGTGQPQHF
-,TRBV18,-,TRBJ1-5,TGTGCCAGCTCCTCCGCCGGGTTATCTCAGCCCCAGCATTTT,CASSSAGLSQPQHF
-,TRBV10-3,-,TRBJ1-5,TGTGCCATCACCCGACAGGCAGGGGAGCCCCAGCATTTT,CAITRQAGEPQHF
-,TRBV2,-,TRBJ2-1,TGTGCCAGCAGTTCCACTAACAATGAGCAGTTCTTC,CASSSTNNEQFF
TRBD1,TRBV2,-,TRBJ1-2,TGTGCCAGCAGTGGGACAGGGGATGGCTACACCTTC,CASSGTGDGYTF
TRBD1,TRBV5-4,-,TRBJ1-1,TGTGCCAGCAGCTCCCTCGGACAGGGGACGAACACTGAAGCTTTCTTT,CASSSLGQGTNTEAFF
-,TRBV7-9,-,TRBJ2-1,TGTGCCAGCAGCTTGCAACTTAATGAGCAGTTCTTC,CASSLQLNEQFF
-,TRBV7-7,-,TRBJ2-7,TGTGCCAGCAGCCCCGGGGATACCTACGAGCAGTACTTC,CASSPGDTYEQYF
TRBD1,TRBV19,-,TRBJ1-1,TGTGCCAGTAGTCAGGCCCGGACAGGTACCACTGAAGCTTTCTTT,CASSQARTGTTEAFF
-,TRBV2,few,TRBJ2-7,TGTGCCAGCAGTGAAGCGGGACACCCCTACGAGCAGTACTTC,CASSEAGHPYEQYF
-,TRBV18,-,TRBJ1-2,TGTGCCAGCTCACCAGGACAGGGCTACACCTTC,CASSPGQGYTF
TRBD1,TRBV19,once,TRBJ2-7,TGTGCCAGTAGTCAGGGGGCCGGTACCTACGAGCAGTACTTC,CASSQGAGTYEQYF
-,TRBV9,-,TRBJ2-2,TGTGCCAGCAGCGTAGATGAGGGTTACACCGGGGAGCTGTTTTTT,CASSVDEGYTGELFF
-,TRBV7-3,once,TRBJ1-1,TGTGCCAGCAGCTCTTTAGGGGACACTGAAGCTTTCTTT,CASSSLGDTEAFF
-,TRBV5-4,-,TRBJ1-1,TGTGCCAGCAGAGGACAGCCATCGAACACTGAAGCTTTCTTT,CASRGQPSNTEAFF
-,TRBV5-6,-,TRBJ1-5,TGTGCCAGCAGCTTTGGGGCCAGGGACAATCAGCCCCAGCATTTT,CASSFGARDNQPQHF
-,TRBV28,-,TRBJ1-5,TGTGCCAGCAGTCCATCACCAGGGATAAGAAATCAGCCCCAGCATTTT,CASSPSPGIRNQPQHF
-,TRBV7-9,few,TRBJ1-1,TGTGCCAGCAGCTTGGGCGCGGGTTCAATGAACACTGAAGCTTTCTTT,CASSLGAGSMNTEAFF
TRBD1,TRBV10-3,-,TRBJ1-5,TGTGCCATCAGTCTCGACAGGGGGGGACAGCCCCAGCATTTT,CAISLDRGGQPQHF
TRBD1,TRBV6-1,once,TRBJ2-7,TGTGCCAGCAGTCTGGACAGGAGCTCCTACGAGCAGTACTTC,CASSLDRSSYEQYF
TRBD1,TRBV12-3/TRBV12-4,-,TRBJ1-2,TGTGCCAGCAGATCAGACAGGGCCTATGGCTACACCTTC,CASRSDRAYGYTF
-,TRBV7-9,-,TRBJ2-7,TGTGCCAGCAGCCGGTTCCCCTACGAGCAGTACTTC,CASSRFPYEQYF
-,TRBV7-7,-,TRBJ2-5,TGTGCCAGCAGCTTAGGAGGGTGGGAGACCCAGTACTTC,CASSLGGWETQYF